This TCR beta chain was observed in a study of blood T cell repertoires in COVID-19. Participant-given clinical history determined each cohort assignment. Libraries were prepared by immunoSEQ multiplex PCR; TCRdb keeps only in-frame clonotypes and omits some of them. The repertoire holds hundreds of thousands of clones, with about nine tenths as singletons. CDR1 and CDR2 from the germline V gene are SNHLY and FYNNEI. V lost 2 bases, J lost 7 bases, and 14 bases lay in between. This CDR3 comprises 14 residues. This TCR was recovered from a woman between 18 and 29 years old who had recovered from COVID-19. Sequenced: PBMCs or T cells enriched from blood (not recorded which). This chain connects TRBV2 to TRBJ1-2, with no clear D. The CDR3: CASSEYLGWSGYTF. The CDR3 DNA reads TGTGCCAGCAGTGAATATCTCGGGTGGTCTGGCTACACCTTC.